This passage covers 15 T cell receptor beta chains from one sample sequenced in a study of blood T cells in healthy people across ages. A second roughly 6 to 11 cycle PCR used barcoded and J-beta primers. TCRdb reprocessed the 5' RACE reads via MiXCR and lists one record per CDR3 protein. This sample carries 1,800,000 or so distinct CDR3 sequences, 35% to 50% of them seen once, and the ten largest clones take roughly 24%. The specimen sequenced was blood. These receptor sequences come from a human donor in good health.

This clonotype was seen more than once but under ten times. This chain links TRBV24-1 with TRBJ2-5, with D tentatively TRBD1 or TRBD2 (5 bases each). V was cut by 3 bases and J by 5 bases, with 15 bases left in between. This CDR3 region has 15 residues. The germline V gene encodes CDR1 KGHDR and CDR2 SFDVKD. The CDR3 here is CATSDPGTRGETQYF. The CDR3 nucleotides are TGTGCCACCAGTGATCCCGGGACCCGAGGGGAGACCCAGTACTTC.

This chain uses TRBV10-3 with TRBJ2-6; 12 bases fit TRBD2. J gave up 0 bases and V 6 bases, and 6 bases lay outside the gene matches. The CDR3 is made up of 18 amino acids. CDR1 ENHRY and CDR2 SYGVKD come from the germline V gene. In nucleotides, the CDR3 is TGTGCCATCAGCACACTAGCGGGGGGAAACTCTGGGGCCAACGTCCTGACTTTC. Translated, it gives CAISTLAGGNSGANVLTF.

The J gene is TRBJ1-1, the V gene TRBV28; D perhaps matches TRBD1 (5 bases). The CDR3 is 14 amino acids. V dropped 6 bases and J dropped 4 bases, with 15 bases sitting between them. Germline values: CDR1 MDHEN, CDR2 SYDVKM. CDR3 protein: CASRFTGESTEAFF. The CDR3 region has the DNA TGTGCCAGCAGGTTCACGGGGGAATCCACTGAAGCTTTCTTT.

This rearrangement joins TRBV10-3 to TRBJ2-3; 9 bases are a match to TRBD2. Germline-derived CDR1 and CDR2 are ENHRY and SYGVKD. CDR3 length: 16 amino acids. J was trimmed by 0 bases and V by 7 bases; bases with no gene match: 8. CDR3 bases: TGTGCCATCATGAAGAGCGGGGGGCGAAGCACAGATACGCAGTATTTT. It encodes CAIMKSGGRSTDTQYF.

In regard to this clonotype: One junction end disagrees with the germline gene, perhaps due to a read error. The DNA of the CDR3 is TGTGCCGGCAGCTTGGCCCGGGGCACAGATACGCAGTATTTT. It yields the protein CAGSLARGTDTQYF. The V and J genes are TRBV5-5 and TRBJ2-3; D gene ambiguous. The CDR3 length is 14 residues. Germline V lookup: CDR1 SGHKS, CDR2 YYEKEE (reference sequence).

This chain connects TRBV3-1 to TRBJ2-5, with no clear D. Germline V gives CDR1 LGHDT, CDR2 YNNKEL (reference sequence). The CDR3 is made up of 14 amino acids. The V and J ends lost 5 bases and 0 bases respectively, with 10 bases between them. The CDR3 loop reads CASSVGSHQETQYF. The CDR3 DNA sequence: TGTGCCAGCAGCGTAGGGTCCCACCAAGAGACCCAGTACTTC.

The chain employs TRBV9 and TRBJ2-7; perhaps D is TRBD1 or TRBD2 (5 bases each). The CDR3 is 20 residues long. Germline V CDR1 and CDR2: SGDLS, YYNGEE. The V and J ends lost 4 bases and 3 bases respectively, with 32 bases between them. CDR3 sequence reads: CASSSPRGRLTRSPYYEQYF. The CDR3 bases are TGTGCCAGCAGCTCTCCTCGGGGACGACTGACTCGATCCCCCTACTACGAGCAGTACTTC. Variable domain in full (rest from reference TRBV9 and TRBJ2-7): DSGVTQTPKHLITATGQRVTLRCSPRSGDLSVYWYQQSLDQGLQFLIQYYNGEERAKGNILERFSAQQFPDLHSELNLSSLELGDSALYFCASSSPRGRLTRSPYYEQYFGPGTRLTVT.

This clonotype came up once. The chain joins TRBV7-9 to TRBJ1-4; 8 bases are a match to TRBD1. The CDR3 length is 16 residues. From germline, CDR1 is SEHNR and CDR2 FQNEAQ (reference sequence). J gave up 8 bases and V 5 bases, and 13 bases lay outside the gene matches. The CDR3 region has the DNA TGTGCCAGCAGCCCCCTCTTCAGGACAGGGCTCGAAAAACTGTTTTTT. Translated, it gives CASSPLFRTGLEKLFF.

As to this clonotype: The limits of the CDR3 on the DNA are not certain, so only TCRdb's listed CDR3 is given. The rearrangement links TRBV5-1 to TRBJ2-1; TRBD1 was called by the table and not checked on the DNA. Germline values: CDR1 SGHRS, CDR2 YFSETQ. Counting both end residues, the CDR3 totals 17 amino acids. CDR3: CASSFGPGGVNYNEQFF.

The chain couples TRBV20-1 to TRBJ1-4; 11 bases fit TRBD1. V was pared by 3 bases and J by 6 bases, with 3 bases of the junction left unmatched. The CDR3 covers 14 residues. Germline CDR1 and CDR2: DFQATT and SNEGSKA (reference sequence). The CDR3: CSARRTGGHEKLFF. CDR3 bases: TGCAGTGCTAGGCGGACAGGGGGCCATGAAAAACTGTTTTTT.

The chain links TRBV7-2 to TRBJ2-7; D is possibly TRBD2 (5 bases). Germline V lookup: CDR1 SGHTA, CDR2 FQGNSA. V was pared by 0 bases and J by 4 bases, with 19 bases between. The CDR3 spans 17 residues. The CDR3 loop is CASSLALGNGVGYEQYF. CDR3 nucleotides: TGTGCCAGCAGCTTAGCTTTGGGGAACGGGGTGGGGTACGAGCAGTACTTC.

The CDR3 coding sequence is TGTGCCAGCAGTTTTGGTGTGGGACTAGCTTGGCAGTTCTTC. It yields the protein CASSFGVGLAWQFF. The chain couples TRBV27 to TRBJ2-1; 9 bases map to TRBD2. The CDR3 is 14 residues long. Germline CDR1 reads MNHEY; CDR2 reads SMNVEV (reference sequence). V lost 3 bases and J lost 12; bases outside the gene matches: 9.

This clonotype was counted between two and nine times. The CDR3 loop reads CASSYGPRASNQETQYF. CDR3 coding DNA: TGTGCCAGCAGTTACGGGCCCAGGGCGTCCAACCAAGAGACCCAGTACTTC. This chain uses TRBV6-6 with TRBJ2-5, with TRBD1 as a possible D gene (5 bases). Trimming took off 2 bases at V and 0 bases at J, with 16 bases between the two ends. Germline CDR1 and CDR2: MNHNY and SVGAGI (reference sequence). The length of the CDR3 is 17 residues.

This clonotype was picked up a small number of times. The chain couples TRBV6-4 to TRBJ2-5, with 9 bases aligning to TRBD1. Per germline, CDR1 MRHNA and CDR2 SNTAGT. Losses at the gene ends were 8 bases for V and 5 bases for J; bases not matched to a gene: 15. CDR3 size: 16 residues. The CDR3: CASSPTGGASWETQYF. CDR3 nucleotide sequence: TGTGCCAGCTCCCCCACAGGGGGCGCTAGTTGGGAGACCCAGTACTTC.

This chain links TRBV29-1 with TRBJ1-2; 10 bases are a match to TRBD1. The CDR3 consists of 14 residues. J lost 3 bases, V lost 5 bases, and 6 bases had no gene match. Looked up from germline, CDR1 is SQVTM and CDR2 is ANQGSEA. The CDR3 region has the DNA TGCAGCGTTTCTGAGACAGGGGGCCACTATGGCTACACCTTC. It translates to CSVSETGGHYGYTF.